This T cell receptor beta chain emerged from a study of shared clonotypes between healthy human individuals. General observations from the study: Generation probabilities of non-shared clonotypes were lower (relative to those shared by all four donors). Few donors restricted represented genetic and exposure-history diversity.

CDR1 is MNHEY and CDR2 is SVGAGI in the germline V gene. The V and J ends lost 6 bases and 0 bases respectively, with 15 bases between them. The length of the CDR3 is 15 residues. The authors distributed each subset's genomic DNA evenly over several immunoSEQ plates. The repertoire was sequenced with immunoSEQ multiplex PCR; TCRdb's copy has only in-frame clones and lacks some. The repertoire holds 550,000 to 700,000 clones, with approximately 73% as singletons. Points on this clone: Its antigen is currently unknown.

Sequencing was done on a sample of memory CD4+ T cells sorted from blood. As for subset: CD45RA-negative fraction. The source is a woman in her thirties in good health. The chain carries TRBV6-5 and TRBJ2-7; maybe TRBD1 (5 bases). CDR3 loop: CASSDTGSSSYEQYF. The DNA of the CDR3 is TGTGCCAGCAGCGATACAGGTAGTTCCTCCTACGAGCAGTACTTC.